A selection of T cell receptor beta chains follows, all from one sample in a study of cytomegalovirus exposure and HLA in healthy donors. The data were produced by immunoSEQ multiplex PCR, yet TCRdb's version contains in-frame clones alone and is incomplete. Of around 170,000 clones in the sample, around 80% were seen once. The sequenced material came from PBMCs. The source of these receptors is a middle-aged man in good health and CMV-seronegative. Both conserved end residues are part of each CDR3. D genes are given only for firm matches. Where a row states a size, it is once, few, many or the class of an expanded clone; other rows omit it.

CDR3nt,CDR3aa,j_gene,d_gene,v_gene,abundance
TGTGCCAGCAGCGCATTAGCGGGAAGTGATACGCAGTATTTT,CASSALAGSDTQYF,TRBJ2-3,TRBD2,TRBV7-3,once
TGTGCCAGCAGCTTAGTAGACAGATACACCGGGGAGCTGTTTTTT,CASSLVDRYTGELFF,TRBJ2-2,-,TRBV7-6,-
TGTGCCAGCAGCTTAGTAGGGACAAGATACTATGGCTACACCTTC,CASSLVGTRYYGYTF,TRBJ1-2,-,TRBV7-9,-
TGTGCCAGCAGTCTAGGACAGGGCATTAATGAAAAACTGTTTTTT,CASSLGQGINEKLFF,TRBJ1-4,TRBD1,TRBV7-2,-
TGCGCCAGCAGCCAAGATCGGGCTAGCGGGAGTACAGATACGCAGTATTTT,CASSQDRASGSTDTQYF,TRBJ2-3,TRBD2,TRBV4-3,once
TGTGCCAGCAGCTTAGAACCAGACAGCCGGAACACTGAAGCTTTCTTT,CASSLEPDSRNTEAFF,TRBJ1-1,-,TRBV7-6,-
TGTGCCAGCAGCTTCCCCGGACAACCCTACGAGCAGTACTTC,CASSFPGQPYEQYF,TRBJ2-7,-,TRBV13,-
TGTGCCAGCAGCTTAGGGGGGGTGGAAGAGCAGTACTTC,CASSLGGVEEQYF,TRBJ2-7,-,TRBV7-9,once
TGCAGCGTGGGACTGGAATACAATGAGCAGTTCTTC,CSVGLEYNEQFF,TRBJ2-1,-,TRBV29-1,-
TGCGCCAGCAGCCAAGCCAAGGGGGCTTCCGGGGAGCTGTTTTTT,CASSQAKGASGELFF,TRBJ2-2,TRBD1,TRBV5-1,once
TGTGCCAGCAGTCCTATGGGGCGGCTTACGAACACCGGGGAGCTGTTTTTT,CASSPMGRLTNTGELFF,TRBJ2-2,-,TRBV27,once
TGTGCCAGCAGCGTTACGAGGGGGACAGATACGCAGTATTTT,CASSVTRGTDTQYF,TRBJ2-3,-,TRBV9,-
TGCGCCAGCAGCCCGACAGGTGATGTTTTAGAGACCCAGTACTTC,CASSPTGDVLETQYF,TRBJ2-5,-,TRBV5-1,-
TGCGCCAGCAGCCAAGCAGGCACAAATTCACCCCTCCACTTT,CASSQAGTNSPLHF,TRBJ1-6,-,TRBV4-3,-
TGCGCCACTTCAATTTCCGGGACAGCTGGTAGTGAGCAGTACTTC,CATSISGTAGSEQYF,TRBJ2-5,TRBD1,TRBV4-1,-
TGCGCCAGCACCACCGGGACAGGGGGGTCGGAGACCCAGTACTTC,CASTTGTGGSETQYF,TRBJ2-5,TRBD1,TRBV5-1,-
TGTGCCAGCAGTGAACCCGGGGGGACTGAAGCTTTCTTT,CASSEPGGTEAFF,TRBJ1-1,-,TRBV5-5,few
TGTGCCAGCAGCGCTACGACAGGGCGGGATACTGAAGCTTTCTTT,CASSATTGRDTEAFF,TRBJ1-1,TRBD1,TRBV9,few
TGTGCCAGCAGCTTACAGGGGAACACCGGGGAGCTGTTTTTT,CASSLQGNTGELFF,TRBJ2-2,-,TRBV7-9,few
TGCGCCAGCAGCTCACCCCCTCGGCAGGGGGCGATTCTCCACGAGCAGTACTTC,CASSSPPRQGAILHEQYF,TRBJ2-7,TRBD1,TRBV5-1,-
TGTGCCAGCAGTTACGGCAGGGGGAATTCACCCCTCCACTTT,CASSYGRGNSPLHF,TRBJ1-6,TRBD1,TRBV6-5,-
TGTGCCAGCAGCTCGATTAGCCGGAACGAGCAGTACTTC,CASSSISRNEQYF,TRBJ2-7,-,TRBV5-4,once
TGTGCCAGCCTCCAAGGACAGAAGCAAGAGACCCAGTACTTC,CASLQGQKQETQYF,TRBJ2-5,-,TRBV5-4,once
TGCGCCAGCAGCCAAGATTATAAAAATTCACCCCTCCACTTT,CASSQDYKNSPLHF,TRBJ1-6,-,TRBV4-3,-
TGTGCCAGCAGCCTCTCCGGGACAAGGATTGAAAAACTGTTTTTT,CASSLSGTRIEKLFF,TRBJ1-4,-,TRBV7-8,-
TGCAGCGTTGATGCCGGGGGGCGGGACACTGAAGCTTTCTTT,CSVDAGGRDTEAFF,TRBJ1-1,-,TRBV29-1,few
TGTGCCAGCAGCTTGCCCGGGGGACAGGGGGCTTCCTACGAGCAGTACTTC,CASSLPGGQGASYEQYF,TRBJ2-7,TRBD1,TRBV5-5,-
TGTGCCAGCACCCGAGGGCTAGCGGGCTACAATGAGCAGTTCTTC,CASTRGLAGYNEQFF,TRBJ2-1,TRBD2,TRBV5-6,-
TGTGCCAGCAGCCTGGAGGACAGGGGGATAGGATTCTATGGCTACACCTTC,CASSLEDRGIGFYGYTF,TRBJ1-2,TRBD1,TRBV5-4,-
TGTGCCAGCAGTTTCGCCCAGCGTTATAATTCACCCCTCCACTTT,CASSFAQRYNSPLHF,TRBJ1-6,-,TRBV27,-
TGTGCCAGCAGTGAAGCGGCCGGGACAATCTATGGCTACACCTTC,CASSEAAGTIYGYTF,TRBJ1-2,-,TRBV6-1,once
TGCAGCGTTGAGAAGAGAAGCACAGATACGCAGTATTTT,CSVEKRSTDTQYF,TRBJ2-3,-,TRBV29-1,-
TGTGCCAGCAGTCCAGCCGGGGTCGGTTCTTTAGCCAAAAACATTCAGTACTTC,CASSPAGVGSLAKNIQYF,TRBJ2-4,-,TRBV27,once
TGCGCCAGCAGCTTGGCGACAGCGAACACCGGGGAGCTGTTTTTT,CASSLATANTGELFF,TRBJ2-2,-,TRBV5-1,once
TGTGCCAGCAGTTTATTCGGCGGACTCTACGAGCAGTACTTC,CASSLFGGLYEQYF,TRBJ2-7,-,TRBV27,-
TGTGCCAGCAGCTCCCTAGGCGGGGGTAACGCAGATACGCAGTATTTT,CASSSLGGGNADTQYF,TRBJ2-3,TRBD2,TRBV7-8,-
TGCGCCAGCAGCTCCGGGACAGGCACAGATACGCAGTATTTT,CASSSGTGTDTQYF,TRBJ2-3,TRBD1,TRBV5-1,few
TGTGCCACCAGCAGAGAGTGGGGAGGCACAGATACGCAGTATTTT,CATSREWGGTDTQYF,TRBJ2-3,-,TRBV15,once
TGCGCCAGCAGCCCCTTTTGGGGTCGACTAGCGGGAGGGAACACAGATACGCAGTATTTT,CASSPFWGRLAGGNTDTQYF,TRBJ2-3,TRBD2,TRBV4-3,-
TGCAGCGTTGGGGGTGTAACAGGGGGCGAGCAGTACTTC,CSVGGVTGGEQYF,TRBJ2-7,TRBD1,TRBV29-1,-
TGTGCCTGGAGTGTACTTCGAGGGTTTAAGTCACCCCTCCACTTT,CAWSVLRGFKSPLHF,TRBJ1-6,-,TRBV30,-
TGTGCCAGCAGCCCCCGAGGGACAGGGGGCCACGAGCAGTACTTC,CASSPRGTGGHEQYF,TRBJ2-7,TRBD1,TRBV5-6,few
TGCGCCAGCAGCCGAGGACAGGGACCCTACGAGCAGTACTTC,CASSRGQGPYEQYF,TRBJ2-7,TRBD1,TRBV4-3,-
TGTGCCAGCAGCTTGAAACTAGCGGGAGGGGATGAGCAGTTCTTC,CASSLKLAGGDEQFF,TRBJ2-1,TRBD2,TRBV5-4,-
TGCGCCAGCAGCTCGGGACTTCCACCCCTCCACTTT,CASSSGLPPLHF,TRBJ1-6,-,TRBV5-1,-
TGTGCCAGCAGCGCAGCGACTCATAGCGGGGGGGCGCAATCGCTACGGTCCTACGAGCAGTACTTC,CASSAATHSGGAQSLRSYEQYF,TRBJ2-7,TRBD2,TRBV9,-
TGTGCCTGGAGTGGGACTAGCCGAGAGACCCAGTACTTC,CAWSGTSRETQYF,TRBJ2-5,TRBD2,TRBV30,-
TGTGCCAGCTCACTCTCATCGGACAGGGGTGGAAACACCATATATTTT,CASSLSSDRGGNTIYF,TRBJ1-3,TRBD1,TRBV18,-